This passage covers 22 T cell receptor beta chains from one sample sequenced in a study of blood T cell repertoires in COVID-19. The protocol was immunoSEQ multiplex PCR, while the TCRdb copy is restricted to in-frame clones and leaves out a portion. The sample lists more than 85,000 clones, around 90% occurring once. What was sequenced was peripheral blood. All receptors come from a woman aged 45-65 years with COVID-19, enrolled during active disease.

The chain joins TRBV7-9 to TRBJ2-7, with 10 bases identical to TRBD1. The V gene's germline CDR1 is SEHNR and CDR2 FQNEAQ (reference sequence). This CDR3 region has 14 residues. Trimming cost V 4 bases and J 5 bases; bases outside gene matches: 5. The CDR3 reads CASSSDRGSHEQYF. CDR3 nucleotide sequence: TGTGCCAGCAGCTCGGACAGGGGGAGCCACGAGCAGTACTTC. The variable domain in full, completed from reference TRBV7-9 and TRBJ2-7, reads DTGVSQNPRHKITKRGQNVTFRCDPISEHNRLYWYRQTLGQGPEFLTYFQNEAQLEKSRLLSDRFSAERPKGSFSTLEIQRTEQGDSAMYLCASSSDRGSHEQYFGPGTRLTVT.

The chain combines TRBV10-3 with TRBJ1-2; 8 bases map to TRBD1. The CDR3 runs to 15 residues. Germline CDR1 reads ENHRY; CDR2 reads SYGVKD. With V trimmed by 2 bases and J by 8 bases, 10 bases remained unmatched. The CDR3 nucleotides read TGTGCCATCAGTGAGGTCAGGGGGCAATATTGGGGCTACACCTTC. Its protein is CAISEVRGQYWGYTF.

J is TRBJ2-7 and V is TRBV7-8; TRBD1 agrees at 7 bases. This CDR3 is 17 amino acids long. CDR1 is SGHVS and CDR2 is FQNEAQ in the germline V gene. J was trimmed by 0 bases and V by 5 bases; bases with no gene match: 13. The CDR3 DNA reads TGTGCCAGCAGCAAACCCCCCCGGGACAGCAGCTCCTACGAGCAGTACGTC. Translated, it gives CASSKPPRDSSSYEQYV.

The rearrangement joins TRBV19 to TRBJ1-2; the D is unclear. V dropped 3 bases and J dropped 6 bases, with 11 bases sitting between them. The CDR3 sequence is 13 residues long. CDR1 and CDR2 from the germline V gene are LNHDA and SQIVND (reference sequence). The DNA for the CDR3 is TGTGCCAGTAGTATGGGTTATGGGCATGGCTACACCTTC. It yields the protein CASSMGYGHGYTF.

V is TRBV6-5 and J is TRBJ1-6; 9 nucleotides agree with TRBD1. Trimming took 8 bases from V and 1 from J; bases not matched to a gene: 3. Germline lookup yields CDR1 MNHEY and CDR2 SVGAGI. There are 15 residues in the CDR3. The DNA of the CDR3 is TGTGCCAGCGGGGGACAGGGATCCTATAATTCACCCCTCCACTTT. It codes for CASGGQGSYNSPLHF.

V gene TRBV21-1 combines with J gene TRBJ1-4. TRBV21-1 is annotated as a pseudogene. The CDR3 is 16 amino acids. CDR3 sequence (DNA): TGTGCCAGCAGCGGGCCTGCCGAGGGGGGGAATGAAAAACTGTTTTTT. Its protein is CASSGPAEGGNEKLFF.

The chain employs TRBV7-3 and TRBJ1-3; TRBD1 agrees at 7 bases. V trimming: 5 bases; J trimming: 4 bases; junction bases outside the gene matches: 2. This CDR3 is 13 amino acids long. The germline CDR1 and CDR2 sequences are SGHTA and FQGTGA. CDR3 in DNA: TGTGCCAGCAGCGCGGGACAGGGAAACACCATATATTTT. Amino acids: CASSAGQGNTIYF.

The chain employs TRBV5-8 and TRBJ1-1; maybe TRBD1 (6 bases). This CDR3 region has 15 residues. CDR1 is SGHTS, CDR2 YDEGEE, per germline. The germline V and J ends were trimmed by 3 bases and 4 bases, with 16 bases remaining between them. In nucleotides, the CDR3 is TGTGCCAGCAGCTCCGGACAGATTAAGAGCACTGAAGCTTTCTTT. Translation gives CASSSGQIKSTEAFF. The full variable domain, rest sourced from reference TRBV5-8 and TRBJ1-1, is EAGVTQSPTHLIKTRGQQATLRCSPISGHTSVYWYQQALGLGLQFLLWYDEGEERNRGNFPPRFSGRQFPNYSSELNVNALELEDSALYLCASSSGQIKSTEAFFGQGTRLTVV.

About this clone: Germline and junction disagree at one end, which may indicate a read error. This chain connects TRBV6-1 to TRBJ2-2; a possible D gene is TRBD1 (5 bases). The germline V gene has CDR1 MNHNS and CDR2 SASEGT. The CDR3 extends over 16 amino acids. CDR3 sequence: CAGSEASGPGTGELFF. As DNA, the CDR3 is TGTGCCGGCAGTGAAGCCTCCGGGCCAGGGACCGGGGAGCTGTTTTTT.

This clone was observed a single time. V and J are TRBV29-1 and TRBJ2-3; a possible D gene is TRBD1 (6 bases). The germline gives CDR1 SQVTM, CDR2 ANQGSEA. This CDR3 has 14 residues. The V gene lost 2 bases and the J gene lost 5 bases, with 14 bases spanning the gap. This CDR3 reads CSVEPPQGRDTQYF. The DNA for the CDR3 is TGCAGCGTTGAACCCCCTCAGGGGAGAGATACGCAGTATTTT.

The chain links TRBV5-5 to TRBJ2-7, with 8 bases aligning to TRBD1. The V and J ends lost 2 bases and 3 bases, in that order; junction bases with no gene match: 1. Germline lookup yields CDR1 SGHKS and CDR2 YYEKEE (reference sequence). CDR3 length: 13 amino acids. CDR3 sequence: CASSFGTGYEQYF. The CDR3 DNA reads TGTGCCAGCAGCTTCGGGACAGGCTACGAGCAGTACTTC. Filled out from reference TRBV5-5 and TRBJ2-7, the complete variable domain reads DAGVTQSPTHLIKTRGQQVTLRCSPISGHKSVSWYQQVLGQGPQFIFQYYEKEERGRGNFPDRFSARQFPNYSSELNVNALLLGDSALYLCASSFGTGYEQYFGPGTRLTVT.

The genes are TRBV30 and TRBJ2-1, with D possibly being TRBD2 (5 bases). The CDR3 totals 15 residues. Germline CDR1 and CDR2: GTSNPN and SVGIG (reference sequence). V lost 2 bases and J 9 bases, leaving 20 bases between the germline ends. CDR3 amino acids: CAWSPPASPAFEQFF. CDR3 coding DNA: TGTGCCTGGAGTCCCCCGGCTAGCCCGGCTTTTGAGCAGTTCTTC.

V and J are TRBV27 and TRBJ1-2; a weak D match, TRBD1 (6 bases). Germline V gives CDR1 MNHEY, CDR2 SMNVEV (reference sequence). The CDR3 sequence is 19 residues long. Trimming removed 3 bases at V and 5 bases at J, with 28 bases between. The CDR3 here is CASSFLGGVRLRPTYGYTF. The CDR3 nucleotides read TGTGCCAGCAGTTTTTTAGGGGGGGTACGTCTTCGTCCCACTTATGGCTACACCTTC.

The V call is TRBV10-3, the J call TRBJ2-7; the D is unclear. The CDR3 has 14 amino acids. Trimming left V 8 bases short and J 2 bases short, with 16 bases between. Germline loops: CDR1 ENHRY, CDR2 SYGVKD. Here the CDR3 DNA reads TGTGCCATCGGTGGAGCGATACGTCCCTACGAGCAGTACGTC. This encodes CAIGGAIRPYEQYV.

The chain carries TRBV21-1 and TRBJ1-3; TRBD1 reflects the table's D call only, with no check against the DNA. TRBV21-1 is a pseudogene segment. The CDR3 spans 18 residues. CDR3 sequence reads: CASTKPRQASRSGNTIYF. The CDR3 region has the DNA TGTGCCAGCACCAAACCTCGACAGGCCTCCCGCTCTGGAAACACCATATATTTT.

This chain connects TRBV6-2 or TRBV6-3 to TRBJ1-2, with TRBD1 as a possible D gene (5 bases). The V gene lost 2 bases and the J gene lost 0 bases, with 7 bases spanning the gap. The CDR3 has 14 amino acids. Germline CDR1 is MNHEY and CDR2 is SVGEGT. DNA of the CDR3: TGTGCCAGCAGTTACCCAGGGTCTAACTATGGCTACACCTTC. Translation: CASSYPGSNYGYTF.

This chain connects TRBV5-1 to TRBJ1-1, with a tentative D call TRBD1 (6 bases). V lost 4 bases, J lost 3 bases, and 13 bases lay in between. Per germline, CDR1 SGHRS and CDR2 YFSETQ. CDR3 length: 14 residues. CDR3 nucleotide sequence: TGCGCCAGCAGCCCTACGACAGGTGACACTGAAGCTTTCTTT. The encoded protein is CASSPTTGDTEAFF. The variable domain in full, with the rest retrieved from reference TRBV5-1 and TRBJ1-1, is KAGVTQTPRYLIKTRGQQVTLSCSPISGHRSVSWYQQTPGQGLQFLFEYFSETQRNKGNFPGRFSGRQFSNSRSEMNVSTLELGDSALYLCASSPTTGDTEAFFGQGTRLTVV.

The chain couples TRBV6-6 to TRBJ1-6, with 10 positions matching TRBD1. The length of the CDR3 is 15 residues. The ends lost 5 bases at V and 9 bases at J; junction bases unmatched: 7. The germline gives CDR1 MNHNY, CDR2 SVGAGI (reference sequence). The CDR3 nucleotides are TGTGCCAGCAGTGGCTTGGGACAGGGGAGTTCACCCCTCCACTTT. Protein: CASSGLGQGSSPLHF.

This chain links TRBV5-4 with TRBJ2-5, with 8 nucleotides matching TRBD1. The germline gives CDR1 SGHNT, CDR2 YYREEE (reference sequence). V trimming: 5 bases; J trimming: 4 bases; junction bases outside the gene matches: 4. There are 13 residues in the CDR3. Written as DNA, the CDR3 is TGTGCCAGCAGGGGGACAGGCGGAGAGACCCAGTACTTC. This sequence encodes CASRGTGGETQYF.

This clone was found once. CDR3 in amino acids: CASRYGWETTGERYTF. The CDR3 DNA sequence: TGCGCCAGCAGGTATGGGTGGGAGACGACAGGTGAGCGCTACACCTTC. The V gene is TRBV5-1, the J gene TRBJ1-2; D is possibly TRBD1 (6 bases). Trimming removed 5 bases at V and 9 bases at J, with 26 bases between. There are 16 residues in the CDR3. Per the germline V gene, CDR1 is SGHRS and CDR2 is YFSETQ.

The chain links TRBV11-2 to TRBJ2-1; TRBD2 agrees at 7 bases. V lost 4 bases, J lost 8 bases, and 17 bases stayed unmatched. Germline CDR1 is SGHAT and CDR2 is FQNNGV. This CDR3 is 17 amino acids long. The chain's CDR3 is CASSSRAIRTSADEQFF. CDR3 nucleotides: TGTGCCAGCAGCTCTAGGGCCATAAGAACTAGCGCCGATGAGCAGTTCTTC.

V is TRBV11-3 and J is TRBJ2-2; 14 bases map to TRBD2. Germline CDR1 SGHNT, CDR2 YENEEA. The CDR3 is 16 residues long. Trimming at V came to 4 bases and at J to 6 bases, leaving 4 bases not matched to a gene. Here the CDR3 DNA reads TGTGCCAGCAGCTCGCGACTAGCGGGGGGGCCCGGGGAGCTGTTTTTT. It is translated as CASSSRLAGGPGELFF.